The T cell receptor beta chain described here comes from a study of blood T cell repertoires in COVID-19. Overall study context: The United States, Italy and Spain supplied acute and convalescent COVID-19 samples. PBMCs, B-cell-depleted T cells, or T cells provided the cDNA or gDNA that made up the material.

The table came from immunoSEQ multiplex PCR; TCRdb's copy has only in-frame clones and leaves some out. The sample holds under 250,000 clones, over 80% seen once. The source is a young woman who had been exposed to COVID-19. Sequencing was done on a sample of PBMCs or T cells enriched from blood (not recorded which).

The CDR3 DNA reads as TGTGCCAGCAGTGTTTTGACAGGGGCCGGCTACACCTTC. Translated: CASSVLTGAGYTF. This chain connects TRBV2 to TRBJ1-2, with 8 positions matching TRBD1. Germline CDR1 and CDR2: SNHLY and FYNNEI. V shed 4 bases, J shed 8 bases, and the junction held 6 bases outside the gene matches. The CDR3 is 13 amino acids.